This T cell receptor beta chain derives from a study of CD8+ T cells in alopecia areata (dated by TCRdb to about 2018). About the investigation overall: Treated patients were enrolled in an open-label pilot trial of oral tofacitinib at 5 to 10 mg twice daily for moderate-to-severe alopecia areata. The study used high-throughput TCRbeta sequencing to examine T cell clonal expansion in alopecia areata, in both the C3H/HeJ mouse model and human patients. Biopsies were taken from tofacitinib-treated patients at baseline and at 4 and 24 weeks of treatment, and a later scalp biopsy was taken in several of the tofacitinib-treated patients. RNA was obtained with the PAXgene miRNA kit for fixed scalp, the miRNeasy kit for PBMCs, and the RNeasy kit for mouse skin. immunoSEQ multiplex PCR using 35 Vbeta forward primers and 13 Jbeta reverse primers was used to amplify TCRbeta CDR3 regions. Tofacitinib was administered for 6 to 18 months, and 6 months of follow-up off drug were then conducted to assess delayed response and recurrence. In treated patients, disease severity was measured using the SALT score, which gives the percentage of scalp surface area affected. Clonality in the scalp was compared among normal scalp (n=4), patchy alopecia areata scalp (n=8), and alopecia totalis/universalis scalp (n=8). Scalp tissue and sorted CD4+ and CD8+ peripheral blood T cells from patchy and totalis/universalis alopecia areata patients and from healthy controls were covered by human TCRbeta sequencing. Broad study findings and their caveats: Tofacitinib significantly lowered scalp clonality and the number of expanded CD8+ clones among the top 100 scalp clones. Compared with normal scalp, lesional scalp, particularly in alopecia totalis/universalis, had higher clonality and more expanded CD8+ clones, which suggests antigenic drive. Because the treated cohort was small and included a single nonresponder, larger studies are needed to assess links between baseline CD8+ expansion and response. Many expanded lesional clones were found to persist in scalp and blood during tofacitinib treatment, and relapse after treatment cessation may be partly explained by this persistence. TCR sequences shared between patients were less clear than in mice, possibly partly because of HLA diversity in the patient population. Unlike mouse skin, where gammadelta T cells dominate, normal human skin contains resident alphabeta T cells that get sequenced too, which complicates analysis of the scalp TCR repertoire.

Remarks on this clone: There is no known antigen for this receptor. The record has no base qualities; no much larger clone is one base away.

The protocol used for the library was the immunoSEQ multiplex PCR assay. RNA was extracted from all samples and reverse transcribed into cDNA, which served as template for TCR sequencing. First-strand cDNA was synthesized with SuperScript III using a 2:1 mix of oligo-dT and random hexamers. A synthetic immune receptor repertoire was used to measure amplification bias, and any remaining bias was corrected computationally. The paper's processing steps were these. Raw reads were preprocessed to remove errors, and CDR3 was defined according to IMGT conventions as the region from the conserved cysteine to phenylalanine. Clonality was computed by normalizing Shannon entropy by log2 of the number of productive unique TCRs and subtracting the result from 1. Whether scalp clones were CD4 or CD8 was inferred by matching scalp TCRbeta sequences against CD4 and CD8 repertoires sorted from blood. TCRdb limited this immuneACCESS table to in-frame rearrangements with V and J called. A share of clones is missing; checked studies link under half to unresolved V genes, and the rest is unexplained. The DNA was the basis for D and trimming; V, J and clone size are from that table. Within this sample are 150,000 to 200,000 clones, with around 58% of them counted one time only. 16% of the sample is held by the ten biggest clonotypes.

The CDR3 goes from the cysteine to the phenylalanine over 14 residues. The CDR3 DNA has 42 bases and is translated from base 1. Via the germline V gene, CDR1 is SGDLS and CDR2 YYNGEE. V and J lose 4 bases and 4 bases, and a span of 14 bases separates them. The meaning of the sample's treatment or condition label: oral pan-JAK inhibitor, 5-10 mg twice daily. Peripheral blood and lesional scalp punch biopsies were obtained from patients with alopecia areata. PBMCs were isolated by density centrifugation and stained for CD3, CD4 and CD8, after which CD4+ and CD8+ T cells were sorted on a FACSAria. The sequencing used CD4+ T cells sorted from blood, collected around week 55, from a patient treated with tofacitinib. The TCR sequence derives from a human donor with alopecia areata. The rearranged chain carries TRBV9 and TRBJ1-2; no D gene can be assigned with confidence. The bases read TGTGCCAGCAGCCCCCCCGGTCCGAGCTATGGCTACACCTTC. It codes for CASSPPGPSYGYTF. The CDR3 plus the reference TRBV9 and TRBJ1-2 genes for the other parts give the full variable domain: DSGVTQTPKHLITATGQRVTLRCSPRSGDLSVYWYQQSLDQGLQFLIQYYNGEERAKGNILERFSAQQFPDLHSELNLSSLELGDSALYFCASSPPGPSYGYTFGSGTRLTVV.